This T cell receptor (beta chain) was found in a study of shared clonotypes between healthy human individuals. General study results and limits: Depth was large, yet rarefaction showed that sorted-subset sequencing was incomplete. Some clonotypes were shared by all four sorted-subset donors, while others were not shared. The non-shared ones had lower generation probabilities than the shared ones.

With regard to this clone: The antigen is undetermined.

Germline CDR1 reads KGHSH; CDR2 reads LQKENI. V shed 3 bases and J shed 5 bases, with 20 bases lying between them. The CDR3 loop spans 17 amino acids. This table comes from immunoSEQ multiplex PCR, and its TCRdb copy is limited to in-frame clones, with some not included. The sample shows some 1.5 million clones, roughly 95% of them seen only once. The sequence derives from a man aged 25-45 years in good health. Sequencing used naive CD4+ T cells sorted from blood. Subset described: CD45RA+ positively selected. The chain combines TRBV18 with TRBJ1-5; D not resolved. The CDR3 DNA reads TGTGCCAGCTCACCTACTTCTTGGGTCACTGGGGATCAGCCCCAGCATTTT. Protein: CASSPTSWVTGDQPQHF.